This is a list of T cell receptor beta chains from one sample in a study of blood T cell repertoires in COVID-19. This table comes from immunoSEQ multiplex PCR, and its TCRdb copy is limited to in-frame clones, with some not included. The sample lists roughly 130,000 clones; about 83% were seen once. What was sequenced was PBMCs or T cells enriched from blood (not recorded which). The receptors shown here come from a woman between 45 and 65 years old with acute COVID-19. The CDR3 runs from the conserved cysteine through the conserved F or W. A D gene is named only where the DNA matches it firmly. A row's size may be missing; if present it is once, few, many or a size class.

>.|TRBV27|TRBJ2-1|TRBD2
TGTGCCAGCAGTGAGACTAGCGGGAGTACCTATGAGCAGTTCTTC
CASSETSGSTYEQFF
>.|TRBV5-1|TRBJ1-2|.
TGCGCCAGCAGCTCAGGGGAGGGTGGCTACACCTTC
CASSSGEGGYTF
>once|TRBV2|TRBJ1-2|.
TGTGCCAGCAGGCGGGGAGGTTCGAACTATGGCTACACCTTC
CASRRGGSNYGYTF
>once|TRBV20-1|TRBJ1-1|TRBD1
TGCAGTGCCAGGGGGTACACTGAAGCTTTCTTT
CSARGYTEAFF
>.|TRBV19|TRBJ2-5|TRBD2
TGTGCCAGTAGTTATCAAGCGGGAGATTCGGAGACCCAGTACTTC
CASSYQAGDSETQYF
>once|TRBV19|TRBJ1-2|TRBD1
TGTGCCAGTAGTCCTCAGGGGGTCTATGGCTACACCTTC
CASSPQGVYGYTF
>.|TRBV30|TRBJ2-7|TRBD1
TGTGCCTGGAGTCCCGGGACAGGGTTGGTCGAGCAGTACTTC
CAWSPGTGLVEQYF
>.|TRBV29-1|TRBJ2-2|.
TGCAGCGTTGAATTAAGCAACACCGGGGAGCTGTTTTTT
CSVELSNTGELFF
>.|TRBV18|TRBJ1-1|TRBD1
TGTGCCAGCTCGCCGGGACAGGATCAGGCAGCTTTCTTT
CASSPGQDQAAFF
>.|TRBV30|TRBJ1-1|.
TGTGCCTGGAGCCACCCCGGAGGTGTGATTGGAAACACTGAAGCTTTCTTT
CAWSHPGGVIGNTEAFF
>.|TRBV7-9|TRBJ1-2|.
TGTGCCAGCAGCTCCGTCAATAGGGAGGGGGCTAACTATGGCTACACCTTC
CASSSVNREGANYGYTF
>.|TRBV28|TRBJ1-2|.
TGTGCCAGCAGAGTGGCTGGGGAGGAAAGTGGCTACACCTTC
CASRVAGEESGYTF
>.|TRBV29-1|TRBJ2-4|TRBD2
TGCAGCGGGGCTAGCGGGAGCGGTGACATTCAGTACTTC
CSGASGSGDIQYF
>.|TRBV3-1/TRBV3-2|TRBJ1-6|.
TGTGCCAGCAGCCAAGGGGGCGCGGATTCACCCCTCCACTTT
CASSQGGADSPLHF
>.|TRBV11-2|TRBJ1-2|TRBD1
TGTGCCAGCAGCCGGGGACAGGAAGATGGCTACACCTTC
CASSRGQEDGYTF
>.|TRBV7-3|TRBJ2-2|TRBD1
TGTGCCAGCAGCCGACGGACAGGGGGCTCCGGGGAGCTGTTTTTT
CASSRRTGGSGELFF
>.|TRBV7-3|TRBJ2-3|TRBD2
TGTGCCAGCAGCTTAAATCCCCGGGGGGGCACAGATACGCAGTATTTT
CASSLNPRGGTDTQYF
>.|TRBV4-3|TRBJ2-2|TRBD1
TGCGCCAGCAGCCAAGGAGGGACAGGGGAGGGGAGGCTGTTTTTT
CASSQGGTGEGRLFF
>.|TRBV6-5|TRBJ2-2|.
TGTGCCAGCAGCCAACTGGACACCGGGGAGCTGTTTTTT
CASSQLDTGELFF
>.|TRBV11-2|TRBJ1-3|.
TGTGCCAGCAGCTTAGAGAGAGCGGGGGCGCATGGAAACACCATATATTTT
CASSLERAGAHGNTIYF
>.|TRBV7-9|TRBJ1-4|TRBD1
TGTGCCAGCAGCTTAATTTCGGGACAGGACTCCGGACTGTTTTTT
CASSLISGQDSGLFF
>.|TRBV5-1|TRBJ1-1|TRBD1
TGCGCCAGCAGCTTCAGTCCCGGGACAGGACCCGACACTGAAGCTTTCTTT
CASSFSPGTGPDTEAFF
>many|TRBV5-1|TRBJ1-1|TRBD1
TGCGCCAGCAGCTTTGGGACAGGGGAGGGCACTGAAGCTTTCTTT
CASSFGTGEGTEAFF
>once|TRBV15|TRBJ1-3|.
TGTGCCACCAGCAGAGATTACTCAGGGGCAGGAAACACCATATATTTT
CATSRDYSGAGNTIYF
>.|TRBV28|TRBJ1-2|.
TGTGCCAGCACTTTGGGGGGGACTAACTATGGCTACACCTTC
CASTLGGTNYGYTF
>.|TRBV27|TRBJ2-2|TRBD1
TGTGCCAGCAGTTCCCGGGACAGAAGCACCGGGGAGCTGTTTTTT
CASSSRDRSTGELFF
>.|TRBV19|TRBJ1-2|.
TGTGCCAGTAGTAGCCAGGCTAACTATGGCTACACCTTC
CASSSQANYGYTF
>.|TRBV18|TRBJ2-3|TRBD2
TGTGCCAGCTCAGGGGGGGTCGACGGCACAGATACGCAGTATTTT
CASSGGVDGTDTQYF
>.|TRBV7-9|TRBJ2-7|.
TGTGCCAGCAGCTTAGACCGGGCTAGCGCCGTGCGAAGCTCCTACGAGCAGTACTTC
CASSLDRASAVRSSYEQYF
>.|TRBV28|TRBJ1-6|.
TGTGCCAGCAGTCCGGGGGGGTTGAGCTCCTATAATTCACCCCTCCACTTT
CASSPGGLSSYNSPLHF
>.|TRBV28|TRBJ2-7|.
TGTGCCAGCAGTTTTACTTACCTGATGGGCAACGAGCAGTACTTC
CASSFTYLMGNEQYF
>.|TRBV11-2|TRBJ2-2|.
TGTGCCAGCAGCTTGGCAAACACCGGGGAGCTGTTTTTT
CASSLANTGELFF
>.|TRBV6-2/TRBV6-3|TRBJ1-1|.
TGTGCCAGCAGTTACTCCGCGTCAGGGGCTGCGCTGACGGATGAAGCTTTCTTT
CASSYSASGAALTDEAFF
>.|TRBV5-1|TRBJ2-1|.
TGCGCCAGCAGCTTCGTGAATGAGCAGTTCTTC
CASSFVNEQFF
>few|TRBV19|TRBJ1-2|TRBD1
TGTGCCAGTAGTCTCCAACCGACAGGGACCTATAACTATGGCTACACCTTC
CASSLQPTGTYNYGYTF
>.|TRBV27|TRBJ1-1|.
TGTGCCAGCAGGGCAAACACTGAAGCTTTCTTT
CASRANTEAFF
>.|TRBV6-5|TRBJ2-1|TRBD2
TGTGCCAGCAGTTTAGCGGGAGAAAATGAGCAGTTCTTC
CASSLAGENEQFF
>.|TRBV12-3/TRBV12-4|TRBJ1-1|.
TGTGCCAGCAGTCCCTCGGGGTTTGGTGAAGCTTTCTTT
CASSPSGFGEAFF
>.|TRBV6-5|TRBJ1-2|TRBD1
TGTGCCAGCAGTTGGAAAGACAGGGGGGGCTACACCTTC
CASSWKDRGGYTF
>.|TRBV11-2|TRBJ2-3|TRBD2
TGTGCCAGCACTGAAGACGGGACTAGCGGGAGTCTTATCACAGATACGCAGTATTTT
CASTEDGTSGSLITDTQYF
>.|TRBV2|TRBJ1-1|TRBD1
TGTGCCAGCAGTGATATGACAGGGGACACTGAAGCTTTCTTT
CASSDMTGDTEAFF
>.|TRBV7-6|TRBJ2-6|TRBD2
TGTGCCAGCAGCTTGACTAGCGGGACCGGGGCCAACGTCCTGACTTTC
CASSLTSGTGANVLTF
>.|TRBV6-5|TRBJ2-1|TRBD2
TGTGCCGTCCTCACTCGGACTAGCGGGACCGGGATCCAGTTCTTC
CAVLTRTSGTGIQFF
>.|TRBV7-8|TRBJ2-7|.
TGTGCCAGCAGCTCCGGGACACACTCCTACGAGCAGTACTTC
CASSSGTHSYEQYF
>.|TRBV4-3|TRBJ2-7|TRBD2
TGCGCCAGCAGCCAAGCTCTCGCGGGAGGGTCGGGGGAGCAGTACTTC
CASSQALAGGSGEQYF
>many|TRBV3-1/TRBV3-2|TRBJ2-7|.
TGTGCCAGCAGGGGGGCGTCCGAGCAGTACTTC
CASRGASEQYF
>.|TRBV27|TRBJ1-3|TRBD1
TGTGCCAGCAGGCAGGGGGCTGCTGCTGGAAACACCATATATTTT
CASRQGAAAGNTIYF
>.|TRBV5-1|TRBJ2-3|.
TGCGCCAGCAGCTTGGGACTTCCCACAGATACGCAGTATTTT
CASSLGLPTDTQYF
>.|TRBV21-1|TRBJ2-7|.
TGTGCCAGCAGCAAAGTTATGGGACATCCCTACGAGCAGTACTTC
CASSKVMGHPYEQYF
>.|TRBV7-9|TRBJ1-2|.
TGTGCCAGCAGCCCCTCAGGACAGCTTGCTAACTATGGCTACACCTTC
CASSPSGQLANYGYTF
>.|TRBV7-3|TRBJ2-1|TRBD1
TGTGCCAGCAGCGCGACGAGGGGGCAGGGTGAGCAGTTCTTC
CASSATRGQGEQFF
>.|TRBV7-9|TRBJ2-5|TRBD2
TGTGCCAGCAGCCCAAGGTCTAGCGGGAGGGAAGAGACCCAGTACTTC
CASSPRSSGREETQYF
>.|TRBV24-1|TRBJ1-4|TRBD1
TGTGCCACCAATTTGGGATGGACAGGGGGGCATGAAAAACTGTTTTTT
CATNLGWTGGHEKLFF
>.|TRBV5-1|TRBJ1-1|.
TGCGCCAGCAGCAGCGGCCTTCCCCCTAACACTGAAGCTTTCTTT
CASSSGLPPNTEAFF
>.|TRBV7-6|TRBJ2-5|TRBD2
TGTGCCAGCAGCTTCGAGGCGGGAGGACGAGGGGAGACCCAGTACTTC
CASSFEAGGRGETQYF
>.|TRBV21-1|TRBJ1-2|.
TGTGCCAGCAGCCAGCAAAGGTACAGGCTCCCCTATGGCTACACCTTC
CASSQQRYRLPYGYTF
>once|TRBV18|TRBJ2-1|TRBD1
TGTGCCAGCTCTAGGGGACAGGACAGGAATGAGCAGTTCTTC
CASSRGQDRNEQFF
>.|TRBV25-1|TRBJ1-4|.
TGTGCCAGCAGTGAACCCACGACCGGGGTGGAAAAACTGTTTTTT
CASSEPTTGVEKLFF
>.|TRBV7-8|TRBJ2-3|.
TGTGCCAGCAGCCCGCCCTTAGCAGATACGCAGTATTTT
CASSPPLADTQYF